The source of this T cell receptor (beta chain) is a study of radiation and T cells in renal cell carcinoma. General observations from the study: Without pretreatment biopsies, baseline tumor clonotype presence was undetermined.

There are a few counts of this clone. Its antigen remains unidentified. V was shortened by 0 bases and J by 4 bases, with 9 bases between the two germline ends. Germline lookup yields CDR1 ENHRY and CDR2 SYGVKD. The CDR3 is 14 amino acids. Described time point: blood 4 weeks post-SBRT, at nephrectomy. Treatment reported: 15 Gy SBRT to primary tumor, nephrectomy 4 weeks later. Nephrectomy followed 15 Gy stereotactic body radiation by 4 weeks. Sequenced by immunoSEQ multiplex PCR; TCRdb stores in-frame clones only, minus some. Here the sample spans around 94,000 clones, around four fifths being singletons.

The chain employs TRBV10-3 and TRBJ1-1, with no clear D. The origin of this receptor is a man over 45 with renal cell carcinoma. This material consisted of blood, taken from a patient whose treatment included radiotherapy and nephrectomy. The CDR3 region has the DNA TGTGCCATCAGTGAGTCTTGGGAAGGCACTGAAGCTTTCTTT. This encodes CAISESWEGTEAFF.